The 14 T cell receptor beta chains below were found in one sample sequenced in a study of shared clonotypes between healthy human individuals. TCRdb's table, derived via immunoSEQ multiplex PCR, lists solely in-frame clones and lacks some. Here the sample spans under 2,500,000 clones, nearly 97% being singletons. The specimen was naive CD4+ T cells sorted from blood. Subset denoted: CD45RA+ positively selected. Receptors originate from a man between 18 and 29 years old in good health.

Points on this clone: At one boundary the junction diverges from the germline segment, which might be a read error. The chain links TRBV19 to TRBJ2-2; D might be TRBD2 (5 bases). This CDR3 is built from 14 residues. Germline-derived CDR1 and CDR2 are LNHDA and SQIVND (reference sequence). The CDR3 spells CASTVRGNAGELFF. Here the CDR3 DNA reads TGTGCCAGTACCGTGAGAGGGAACGCCGGGGAGCTGTTTTTT.

The chain carries TRBV5-4 and TRBJ1-6, with a weak D call TRBD1 (6 bases). Germline V gene lookup returns CDR1 SGHNT and CDR2 YYREEE (reference sequence). The CDR3 contains 13 residues. Trimming left V 4 bases short and J 10 bases short, with 12 bases between. CDR3 sequence reads: CASSLTGSSPLHF. The DNA for the CDR3 is TGTGCCAGCAGCCTAACAGGGAGCTCACCCCTCCACTTT.

This sequence joins TRBV5-4 and TRBJ2-3; D may be TRBD2 (6 bases). The CDR3 loop spans 15 amino acids. CDR1 SGHNT and CDR2 YYREEE come from the germline V gene (reference sequence). Deletions cut 4 bases from V and 0 bases from J, with 12 bases between. CDR3 residues: CASSMDYRSTDTQYF. CDR3 in DNA: TGTGCCAGCAGCATGGACTATAGGAGCACAGATACGCAGTATTTT. Filled out from reference TRBV5-4 and TRBJ2-3, the complete variable domain reads ETGVTQSPTHLIKTRGQQVTLRCSSQSGHNTVSWYQQALGQGPQFIFQYYREEENGRGNFPPRFSGLQFPNYSSELNVNALELDDSALYLCASSMDYRSTDTQYFGPGTRLTVL.

V and J are TRBV27 and TRBJ1-5, with D uncertain. V lost 5 bases and J 0 bases, leaving 11 bases between the germline ends. The CDR3 runs 15 residues. Per germline, CDR1 MNHEY and CDR2 SMNVEV (reference sequence). The CDR3 sequence: CASSSGQSSNQPQHF. In nucleotides, the CDR3 is TGTGCCAGCAGTAGTGGGCAGAGTAGCAATCAGCCCCAGCATTTT.

V gene TRBV2 combines with J gene TRBJ1-2; D uncertain. This CDR3 comprises 14 residues. The germline V and J ends were trimmed by 4 bases and 8 bases, with 17 bases remaining between them. Germline-derived CDR1 and CDR2 are SNHLY and FYNNEI. This CDR3 is CASSVGRNLWGYTF. DNA for the CDR3: TGTGCCAGCAGTGTAGGCCGGAACCTCTGGGGCTACACCTTC.

J is TRBJ1-1 and V is TRBV25-1, with no clear D. V dropped 1 base and J dropped 8 bases, with 5 bases sitting between them. The germline V gene has CDR1 MGHDK and CDR2 SYGVNS. The CDR3 length is 11 residues. The CDR3 nucleotides are TGTGCCAGCAGTGAATTATGGGAAGCTTTCTTT. It yields the protein CASSELWEAFF.

This chain links TRBV19 with TRBJ1-1; a possible D gene is TRBD1 (5 bases). Trimming shortened V by 7 bases and J by 1 base, and 19 bases separated the two germline ends. The CDR3 consists of 16 residues. Germline CDR1 is LNHDA and CDR2 is SQIVND (reference sequence). The CDR3 sequence: CASTLGRRTPNTEAFF. DNA for the CDR3: TGTGCCAGTACCTTGGGTAGAAGGACACCGAACACTGAAGCTTTCTTT.

The chain is built from TRBV7-9 and TRBJ2-7, with 14 bases aligning to TRBD2. Trimming took 1 base from V and 4 from J; bases not matched to a gene: 6. The CDR3 length is 17 residues. CDR1 is SEHNR and CDR2 is FQNEAQ in the germline V gene (reference sequence). For the CDR3, the DNA is TGTGCCAGCAGCTTAGGTGGGACTAGCGGGGGTGCATACGAGCAGTACTTC. Its translation is CASSLGGTSGGAYEQYF.

As regards this clone: This same CDR3 is encoded by further DNA sequences in the sample. The V gene is TRBV6-6, the J gene TRBJ2-5; 7 nucleotides line up with TRBD1. V gave up 6 bases and J gave up 1 base; unmatched junction bases: 5. Germline CDR1 is MNHNY and CDR2 is SVGAGI (reference sequence). This CDR3 comprises 14 residues. CDR3 nucleotides: TGTGCCAGCAGGCGGTCAGGGGGCCAAGAGACCCAGTACTTC. Its translation is CASRRSGGQETQYF.

CDR3 DNA sequence: TGTGCCTCGACGCCGGGACAGGGAATCGGCACTGAAGCTTTCTTT. Translation: CASTPGQGIGTEAFF. The chain combines TRBV30 with TRBJ1-1, with 9 bases that match TRBD1. This CDR3 has 15 residues. Germline V CDR1 and CDR2: GTSNPN, SVGIG (reference sequence). J was trimmed by 4 bases and V by 7 bases; bases with no gene match: 13.

The rearrangement uses TRBV18 and TRBJ2-1; D is possibly TRBD2 (6 bases). From germline, CDR1 is KGHSH and CDR2 LQKENI. The CDR3 contains 16 residues. V was cut by 0 bases and J by 0 bases, with 9 bases left in between. The CDR3 here is CASSPPGGLSYNEQFF. CDR3 DNA: TGTGCCAGCTCACCACCGGGAGGCCTCTCCTACAATGAGCAGTTCTTC.

The chain couples TRBV7-2 to TRBJ2-2, with 9 bases aligning to TRBD2. V lost 3 bases to trimming and J lost 4 bases; unmatched junction nucleotides: 6. CDR3 length: 16 amino acids. Germline CDR1 and CDR2: SGHTA and FQGNSA. The CDR3 nucleotides are TGTGCCAGCAGCTTCGGGACTAGCCTAAGCACCGGGGAGCTGTTTTTT. It codes for CASSFGTSLSTGELFF.

The rearrangement joins TRBV5-6 to TRBJ2-3; D is ambiguous. The germline V gene has CDR1 SGHDT and CDR2 YYEEEE. The CDR3 is 18 residues long. Trimming pared 4 bases from V and 1 base from J, leaving 22 bases between. The CDR3 DNA reads TGTGCCAGCAGCCAATTCATCCCCCCCAAACCGCGCACAGATACGCAGTATTTT. This encodes CASSQFIPPKPRTDTQYF.

This clone was seen a few times. V and J are TRBV30 and TRBJ2-5; the D is unclear. CDR1 is GTSNPN and CDR2 is SVGIG in the germline V gene (reference sequence). The V end lost 1 base, the J end lost 10 bases, and 10 bases lay between the germline ends. The CDR3 spans 11 residues. The CDR3 loop reads CAWSASAGQYF. CDR3 DNA: TGTGCCTGGAGTGCATCAGCTGGCCAGTACTTC.